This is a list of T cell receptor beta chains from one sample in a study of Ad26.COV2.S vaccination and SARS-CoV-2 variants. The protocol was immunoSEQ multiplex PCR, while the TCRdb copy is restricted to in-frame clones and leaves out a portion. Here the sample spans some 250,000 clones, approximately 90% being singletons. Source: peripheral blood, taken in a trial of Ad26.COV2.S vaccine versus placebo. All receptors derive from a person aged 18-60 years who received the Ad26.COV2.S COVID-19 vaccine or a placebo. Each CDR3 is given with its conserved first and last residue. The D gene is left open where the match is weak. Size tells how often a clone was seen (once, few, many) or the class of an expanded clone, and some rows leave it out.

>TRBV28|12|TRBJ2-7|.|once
TGTGCCAGCAGCTCCACGCGGAACGAGCAGTACTTC
CASSSTRNEQYF
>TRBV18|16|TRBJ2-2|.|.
TGTGCCAGCTTTCCACGGGGAGTCAGGAACACCGGGGAGCTGTTTTTT
CASFPRGVRNTGELFF
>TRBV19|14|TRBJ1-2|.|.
TGTGCCAGTAGTTCACCGGGAGCCGCCTATGGCTACACCTTC
CASSSPGAAYGYTF
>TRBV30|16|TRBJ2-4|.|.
TGTGCCTGGAGTCCTGGGGCAGCGAGAAACAAAAACATTCAGTACTTC
CAWSPGAARNKNIQYF
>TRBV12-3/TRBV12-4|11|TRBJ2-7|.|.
TGTGCCAGCAGTTTTGCCGGACCACTGTACTTC
CASSFAGPLYF
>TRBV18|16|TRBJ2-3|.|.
TGTGCCAGCTCACAAACGCAGAGCAGGGGCACAGATACGCAGTATTTT
CASSQTQSRGTDTQYF
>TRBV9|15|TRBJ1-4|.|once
TGTGCCAGCAGCGCTACAGGGCGGGCTAATGAAAAACTGTTTTTT
CASSATGRANEKLFF
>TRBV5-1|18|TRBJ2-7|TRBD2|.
TGCGCCAGCAGCTTGGTTCGGGGGGTTATAGCCGCCAGCTACGAGCAGTACTTC
CASSLVRGVIAASYEQYF
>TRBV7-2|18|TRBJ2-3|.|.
TGTGCCAGCAGCTTAAGTCTGGGGGGGCCCTTCTCCACAGATACGCAGTATTTT
CASSLSLGGPFSTDTQYF
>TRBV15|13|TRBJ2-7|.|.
TGTGCCACCAGCCTACGGGACACCTACGAGCAGTACTTC
CATSLRDTYEQYF
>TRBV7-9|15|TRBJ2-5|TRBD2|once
TGTGCCAGCACCAAGCGGGGGGAATACCAAGAGACCCAGTACTTC
CASTKRGEYQETQYF